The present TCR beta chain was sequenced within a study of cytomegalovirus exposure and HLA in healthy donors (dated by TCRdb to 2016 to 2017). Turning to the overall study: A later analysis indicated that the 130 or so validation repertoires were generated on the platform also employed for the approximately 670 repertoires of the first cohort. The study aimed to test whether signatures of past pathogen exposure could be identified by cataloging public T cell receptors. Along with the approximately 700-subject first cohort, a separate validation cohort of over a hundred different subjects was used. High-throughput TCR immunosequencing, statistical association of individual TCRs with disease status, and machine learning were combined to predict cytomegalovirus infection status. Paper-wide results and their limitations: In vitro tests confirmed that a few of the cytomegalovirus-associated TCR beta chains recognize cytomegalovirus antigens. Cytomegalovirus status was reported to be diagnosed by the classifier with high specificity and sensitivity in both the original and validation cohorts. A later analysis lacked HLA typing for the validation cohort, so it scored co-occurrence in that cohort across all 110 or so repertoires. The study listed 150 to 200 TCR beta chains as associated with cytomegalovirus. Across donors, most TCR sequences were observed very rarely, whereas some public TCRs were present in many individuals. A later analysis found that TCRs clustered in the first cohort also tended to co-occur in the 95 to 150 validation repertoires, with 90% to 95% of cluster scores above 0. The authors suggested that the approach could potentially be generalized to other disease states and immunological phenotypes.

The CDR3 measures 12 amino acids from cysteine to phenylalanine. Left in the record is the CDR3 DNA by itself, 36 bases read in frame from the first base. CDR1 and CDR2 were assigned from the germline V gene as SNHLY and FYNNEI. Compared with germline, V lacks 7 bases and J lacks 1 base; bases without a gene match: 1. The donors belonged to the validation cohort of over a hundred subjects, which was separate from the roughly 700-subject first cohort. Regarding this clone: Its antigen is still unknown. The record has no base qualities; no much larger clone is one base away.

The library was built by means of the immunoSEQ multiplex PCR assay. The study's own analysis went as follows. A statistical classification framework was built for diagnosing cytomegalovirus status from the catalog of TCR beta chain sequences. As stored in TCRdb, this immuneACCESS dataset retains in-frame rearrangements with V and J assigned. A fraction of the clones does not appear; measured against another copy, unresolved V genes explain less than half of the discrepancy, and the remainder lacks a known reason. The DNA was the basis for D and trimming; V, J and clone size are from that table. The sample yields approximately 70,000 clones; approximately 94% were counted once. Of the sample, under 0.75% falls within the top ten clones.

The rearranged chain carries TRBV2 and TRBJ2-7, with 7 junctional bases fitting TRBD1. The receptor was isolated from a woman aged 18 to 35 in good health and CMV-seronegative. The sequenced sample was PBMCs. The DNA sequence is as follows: TGTGCCAGCACGGGACAGTCCTACGAGCAGTACTTC. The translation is CASTGQSYEQYF.